These T cell receptor beta chains were read from a single sample in a study of blood T cell repertoires in COVID-19. The data were produced by immunoSEQ multiplex PCR, yet TCRdb's version contains in-frame clones alone and is incomplete. The table shows 500,000 or so clones, with about nine tenths occurring only once. The sample was PBMCs or T cells enriched from blood (not recorded which). The receptors here all came from a woman aged 18-29 years who had recovered from COVID-19. The CDR3 runs from the conserved cysteine through the conserved F or W. The D gene is left open where the match is weak. Some rows have no size entry. The others give once, few or many, or a class for an expanded clone.

clone_size,j_call,d_call,v_call,cdr3_nt,cdr3_aa
-,TRBJ1-3,-,TRBV27,TGTGCCACCTTCGACAGGTCGGGGAACACCATATATTTT,CATFDRSGNTIYF
once,TRBJ2-7,TRBD1,TRBV5-4,TGTGCCAGCTCGAGACAGGGAAGTATCTACGAGCAGTACTTC,CASSRQGSIYEQYF
-,TRBJ1-5,-,TRBV5-6,TGTGCCAGCAGCTTGGTTGGGGCTTCCAATCAGCCCCAGCATTTT,CASSLVGASNQPQHF
-,TRBJ1-6,-,TRBV30,TGTGCCTGGAGTAGGCCGGTGGCAGGGGTCAATTCACCCCTCCACTTT,CAWSRPVAGVNSPLHF
-,TRBJ2-7,-,TRBV27,TGTGCCAGCAGTCCCTTTGGAGGCACCGGATACGAGCAGTACTTC,CASSPFGGTGYEQYF
-,TRBJ1-2,-,TRBV3-1/TRBV3-2,TGTGCCAGCAGCCAGTACCAGGAAAATGGCTACACCTTC,CASSQYQENGYTF
-,TRBJ2-3,TRBD2,TRBV20-1,TGCAGTGCTAGTTCGGTTAGCGGGGCCCCAGATACGCAGTATTTT,CSASSVSGAPDTQYF
-,TRBJ2-3,TRBD2,TRBV6-4,TGTGCCAGCAGTAAACGGGGGGGCGAAGATACGCAGTATTTT,CASSKRGGEDTQYF
once,TRBJ1-1,-,TRBV18,TGTGCCAGCTCACCCACGGGAGGGGATGGGAACACTGAAGCTTTCTTT,CASSPTGGDGNTEAFF
-,TRBJ1-2,-,TRBV19,TGTGCCAGTAGTACCCCCAGTGGTAACTATGGCTACACCTTC,CASSTPSGNYGYTF
-,TRBJ2-2,-,TRBV12-3/TRBV12-4,TGTGCCAGCAGTTTGGTGGCCAGGGGGGAGCTGTTTTTT,CASSLVARGELFF
-,TRBJ1-2,-,TRBV2,TGTGCCAGCGGGAGATTCTATGGCTACACCTTC,CASGRFYGYTF
-,TRBJ1-6,-,TRBV19,TGTGCCAGTAGTATATTCTGGGGTCGAGGGTCACCCCTCCACTTT,CASSIFWGRGSPLHF
-,TRBJ1-3,-,TRBV7-8,TGTGCCAGCAGCTTACGCAGGGGAGACACCATATATTTT,CASSLRRGDTIYF
-,TRBJ2-7,-,TRBV7-2,TGTGCCAGCAGCTTACTAGGGGTCTCCTACGAGCAGTACTTC,CASSLLGVSYEQYF
once,TRBJ2-7,-,TRBV3-1/TRBV3-2,TGTGCCAGCAGCTCACGACAGGTTTCCTACGAGCAGTACTTC,CASSSRQVSYEQYF
-,TRBJ1-3,-,TRBV4-1,TGCGCCAGCAGCCATCCCGGGAGAGACTCTGGAAACACCATATATTTT,CASSHPGRDSGNTIYF
-,TRBJ1-4,TRBD1,TRBV24-1,TGTGCCACCAGTGATACAGGGACAGGCGGTGAAAAACTGTTTTTT,CATSDTGTGGEKLFF
once,TRBJ2-7,TRBD1,TRBV23-1,TGCGCCAGCAGTCTCCGGGACAGGGTCCACGAGCAGTACTTC,CASSLRDRVHEQYF
-,TRBJ1-2,-,TRBV7-3,TGTGCCAGCAGCCAATGGGGGCAGGGGAGCGACGGCTACACCTTC,CASSQWGQGSDGYTF
-,TRBJ2-4,TRBD1,TRBV7-9,TGTGCCAGCAGCCCCCGGGACAGCCTAGCCAAAAACATTCAGTACTTC,CASSPRDSLAKNIQYF
-,TRBJ1-6,-,TRBV7-8,TGTGCCAGCAGCTTGGACAGCTCCTATAATTCACCCCTCCACTTT,CASSLDSSYNSPLHF
-,TRBJ1-1,-,TRBV27,TGTGCCAGCCCTGGTCTTAGCCGCGGGGACACTGAAGCTTTCTTT,CASPGLSRGDTEAFF
-,TRBJ1-2,TRBD1,TRBV5-1,TGCGCCAGCAGCTTGGGACAGGGATCGTATGGCTACACCTTC,CASSLGQGSYGYTF
-,TRBJ2-7,-,TRBV7-8,TGTGCCAGCACTGGGGGGGCCGATGGCTACGAGCAGTACTTC,CASTGGADGYEQYF
-,TRBJ2-1,-,TRBV9,TGTGCCAGCAGCGCGGCAGGATCCTACAATGAGCAGTTCTTC,CASSAAGSYNEQFF
-,TRBJ2-1,-,TRBV4-1,TGCGCCAGCAGCCAAGATCACGACGGGGACAATGAGCAGTTCTTC,CASSQDHDGDNEQFF
-,TRBJ2-4,TRBD2,TRBV7-8,TGTGCCAGCAGCTTGCCGACTAGCGGGGTAGCCAAAAACATTCAGTACTTC,CASSLPTSGVAKNIQYF
-,TRBJ1-5,-,TRBV6-6,TGTGCCAGCAGCCCTGCGGGGCCCCAGCATTTT,CASSPAGPQHF
-,TRBJ1-2,TRBD1,TRBV18,TGTGCCAGCTCACCAGCAGGGGGAGGCTACACCTTC,CASSPAGGGYTF
-,TRBJ2-1,TRBD1,TRBV5-1,TGCGCCAGCAGCTTCTCTGGGACAGCGCCCTACAATGAGCAGTTCTTC,CASSFSGTAPYNEQFF
-,TRBJ1-5,-,TRBV4-1,TGCGCCAGCAGCCAGCATATCGGGGAAGTGGGGAATCAGCCCCAGCATTTT,CASSQHIGEVGNQPQHF
-,TRBJ1-1,TRBD1,TRBV3-1/TRBV3-2,TGTGCCAGCAGCCCCGGGACAGGGAGATGGAACACTGAAGCTTTCTTT,CASSPGTGRWNTEAFF
-,TRBJ2-5,TRBD2,TRBV5-1,TGCGCCAGCACTGAGCGGGGGGGAAGAGAAGAGACCCAGTACTTC,CASTERGGREETQYF
once,TRBJ1-6,-,TRBV5-4,TGTGCCAGCAGCTTCCTCTATAATTCACCCCTCCACTTT,CASSFLYNSPLHF
-,TRBJ1-1,-,TRBV9,TGTGCCAGCAGCGTAGGAGGGCGGACTGAAGCTTTCTTT,CASSVGGRTEAFF
once,TRBJ2-1,TRBD1,TRBV5-1,TGCGCCAGCAGCTTGGAAGGACAGGGGTACAATGAGCAGTTCTTC,CASSLEGQGYNEQFF
-,TRBJ1-1,-,TRBV12-3/TRBV12-4,TGTGCCAGCAGCTACGCGGAGGTTGAAGCTTTCTTT,CASSYAEVEAFF
-,TRBJ1-6,-,TRBV30,TGTGCCTGGCGACAGGTACTATCACCCCTCCACTTT,CAWRQVLSPLHF
once,TRBJ1-2,-,TRBV27,TGTGCCAGCGGGGGGGGCTCCCATGGCTACACCTTC,CASGGGSHGYTF
-,TRBJ1-3,-,TRBV5-1,TGCGCCAGCAGCGGGGGAACCGGGACTACTGGAAACACCATATATTTT,CASSGGTGTTGNTIYF
-,TRBJ1-2,-,TRBV5-1,TGCGCCAGCAGCCTGCCCTACAGCTATGGCTACACCTTC,CASSLPYSYGYTF
-,TRBJ2-1,TRBD2,TRBV4-2,TGTGCCAGCAGCCAAGTGGGACTAGCAGGGTTGGATGAGCAGTTCTTC,CASSQVGLAGLDEQFF
-,TRBJ2-7,-,TRBV6-6,TGTGCCAGCAGTCCCGGTAGCGAGCAGTACTTC,CASSPGSEQYF
once,TRBJ2-3,-,TRBV6-1,TGTGCCAGCAGTGAGGGCATCACAGATACGCAGTATTTT,CASSEGITDTQYF
-,TRBJ1-4,TRBD1,TRBV2,TGTGCCAGCAGCTTAGACAGGGGAGATGAAAAACTGTTTTTT,CASSLDRGDEKLFF
once,TRBJ1-1,-,TRBV29-1,TGCAGCGGGGTAAGGGGGACTGAAGCTTTCTTT,CSGVRGTEAFF
once,TRBJ2-2,TRBD1,TRBV6-4,TGTGCCAGCAGACAGGACAGGGAGAACACCGGGGAGCTGTTTTTT,CASRQDRENTGELFF
-,TRBJ2-5,TRBD1,TRBV5-6,TGTGCCAGCAGCTTGACAGGGGGCCTGGGGCAAGAGACCCAGTACTTC,CASSLTGGLGQETQYF
-,TRBJ1-3,TRBD1,TRBV12-5,TGTGCTAGTGGGTGGGACAGCAGGAACACCATATATTTT,CASGWDSRNTIYF
-,TRBJ1-3,TRBD1,TRBV3-1/TRBV3-2,TGTGCCAGCAGCTTTACAGGGGGCTACTCTGGAAACACCATATATTTT,CASSFTGGYSGNTIYF
-,TRBJ1-1,-,TRBV24-1,TGTGCCACCAGTGATTTAACAGGGGAAGCTTTCTTT,CATSDLTGEAFF
once,TRBJ1-2,TRBD1,TRBV18,TGTGCCAGCTCACCCACCGGGACAGGGGAATGGGGCTACACCTTC,CASSPTGTGEWGYTF
-,TRBJ2-5,TRBD2,TRBV10-2,TGCGCCAGCAGTGACAATAGCGGGGGGGCCGGGATGGAAGAGACCCAGTACTTC,CASSDNSGGAGMEETQYF
-,TRBJ2-7,TRBD1,TRBV28,TGTGCCGGGGGGGACAGGGCGCGATACTACGAGCAGTACTTC,CAGGDRARYYEQYF
-,TRBJ2-1,-,TRBV3-1/TRBV3-2,TGTGCCAGCAGCTTCCAGGGAAACGGTGAGCAGTTCTTC,CASSFQGNGEQFF
few,TRBJ1-5,-,TRBV7-2,TGTGCCAGCAGCTTAGAGGAGGATAGCAATCAGCCCCAGCATTTT,CASSLEEDSNQPQHF
-,TRBJ1-1,-,TRBV29-1,TGCAGCGTTCGGGGAGTCATGAACACTGAAGCTTTCTTT,CSVRGVMNTEAFF
-,TRBJ2-2,-,TRBV3-1/TRBV3-2,TGTGCCAGCAGTCGCGTTGGGGGGGCAGCCGGGGAGCTGTTTTTT,CASSRVGGAAGELFF
once,TRBJ1-1,-,TRBV6-5,TGTGCCAGCAGTTCCCCGGGACTCTTGAACACTGAAGCTTTCTTT,CASSSPGLLNTEAFF